This T cell receptor beta chain was sequenced in a study of CD8+ T cells in alopecia areata. Background on the study: Affected scalp percentage gauged treated patients' severity.

The treatment is: oral pan-JAK inhibitor, 5-10 mg twice daily. V was clipped by 0 bases and J by 9 bases, with 15 bases between them. The CDR3 consists of 16 residues. CDR1 and CDR2 from the germline V gene are SGHDN and FVKESK. Isolated RNA was reverse transcribed into cDNA used as the sequencing template. The table came from immunoSEQ multiplex PCR; TCRdb's copy has only in-frame clones and leaves some out. The sample has over 100,000 clones; roughly three fifths are singletons. This TCR derives from a human donor with alopecia areata. The specimen comprised CD8+ T cells sorted from blood, sampled at week 24, from a patient treated with tofacitinib. The chain links TRBV14 to TRBJ1-6; D is undetermined. CDR3 in DNA: TGTGCCAGCAGCCAAGAGGATTCAGGCTTCGGTTCACCCCTCCACTTT. This gives the protein CASSQEDSGFGSPLHF.